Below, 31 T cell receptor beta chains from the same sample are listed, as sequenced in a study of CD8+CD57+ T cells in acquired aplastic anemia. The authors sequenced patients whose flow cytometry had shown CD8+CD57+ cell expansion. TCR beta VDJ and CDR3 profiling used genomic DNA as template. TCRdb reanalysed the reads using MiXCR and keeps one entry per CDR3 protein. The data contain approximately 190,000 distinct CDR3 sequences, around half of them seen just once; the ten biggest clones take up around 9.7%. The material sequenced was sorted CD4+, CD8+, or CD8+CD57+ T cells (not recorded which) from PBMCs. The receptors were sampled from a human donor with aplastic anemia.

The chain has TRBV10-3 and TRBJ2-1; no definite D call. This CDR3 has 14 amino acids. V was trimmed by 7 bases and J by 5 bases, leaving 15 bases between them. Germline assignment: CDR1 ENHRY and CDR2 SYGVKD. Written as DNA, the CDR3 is TGTGCCATCAAGGCCGCGGACCCGGACAATGAGCAGTTCTTC. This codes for CAIKAADPDNEQFF.

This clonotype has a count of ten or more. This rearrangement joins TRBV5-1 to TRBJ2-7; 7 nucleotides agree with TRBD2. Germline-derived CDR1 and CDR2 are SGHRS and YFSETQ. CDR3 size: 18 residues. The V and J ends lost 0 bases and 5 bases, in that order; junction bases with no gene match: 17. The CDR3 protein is CASSLAPASGLVLDEQYF. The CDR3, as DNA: TGCGCCAGCAGCTTGGCCCCCGCTAGCGGCCTGGTCCTGGACGAGCAGTACTTC. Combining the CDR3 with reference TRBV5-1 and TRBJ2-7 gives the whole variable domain KAGVTQTPRYLIKTRGQQVTLSCSPISGHRSVSWYQQTPGQGLQFLFEYFSETQRNKGNFPGRFSGRQFSNSRSEMNVSTLELGDSALYLCASSLAPASGLVLDEQYFGPGTRLTVT.

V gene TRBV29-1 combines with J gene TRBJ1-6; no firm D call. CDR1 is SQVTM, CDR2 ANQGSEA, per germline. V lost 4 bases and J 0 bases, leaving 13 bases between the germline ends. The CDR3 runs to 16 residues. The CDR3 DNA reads TGCAGCGTTGGGGTACCCGAAAGCTCCTATAATTCACCCCTCCACTTT. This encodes CSVGVPESSYNSPLHF.

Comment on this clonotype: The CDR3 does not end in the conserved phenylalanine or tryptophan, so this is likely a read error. CDR3 protein: CASSSNSCEQYL. The CDR3 region has the DNA TGTGCCAGCTCCAGTAACTCCTGCGAGCAGTACCTC. The chain carries TRBV7-9 and TRBJ2-7; D not certain. The germline CDR1 and CDR2 sequences are SEHNR and FQNEAQ (reference sequence). The CDR3 has 12 residues.

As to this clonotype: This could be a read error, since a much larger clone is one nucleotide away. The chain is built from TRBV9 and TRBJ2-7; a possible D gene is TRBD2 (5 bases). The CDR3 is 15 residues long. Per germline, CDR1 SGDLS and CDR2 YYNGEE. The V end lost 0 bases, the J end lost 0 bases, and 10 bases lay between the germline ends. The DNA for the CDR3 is TGTGCCAGCAGCGTAGGGATAGCGAGCTCCTACGAGCAGTACTTC. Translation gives CASSVGIASSYEQYF.

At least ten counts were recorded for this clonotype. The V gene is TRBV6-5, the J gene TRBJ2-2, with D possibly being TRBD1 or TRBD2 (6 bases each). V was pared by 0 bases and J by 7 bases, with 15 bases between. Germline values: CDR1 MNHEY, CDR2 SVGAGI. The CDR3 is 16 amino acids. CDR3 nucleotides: TGTGCCAGCAGTTACTCGAATCAGGGGCGGGACGGGGAGCTGTTTTTT. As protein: CASSYSNQGRDGELFF.

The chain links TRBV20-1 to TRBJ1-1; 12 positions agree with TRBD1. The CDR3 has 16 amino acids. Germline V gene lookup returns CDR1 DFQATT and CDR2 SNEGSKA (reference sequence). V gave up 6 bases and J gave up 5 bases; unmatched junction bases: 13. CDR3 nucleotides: TGCAGTGCAGACGAGCAGAGGGACAGGGGGCGGACTGAAGCTTTCTTT. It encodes CSADEQRDRGRTEAFF.

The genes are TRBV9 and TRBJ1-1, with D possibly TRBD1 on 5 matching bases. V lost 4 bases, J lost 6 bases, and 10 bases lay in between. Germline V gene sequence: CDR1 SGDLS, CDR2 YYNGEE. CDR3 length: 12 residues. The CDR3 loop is CASSTGTAEAFF. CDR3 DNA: TGTGCCAGCAGCACCGGGACGGCTGAAGCTTTCTTT.

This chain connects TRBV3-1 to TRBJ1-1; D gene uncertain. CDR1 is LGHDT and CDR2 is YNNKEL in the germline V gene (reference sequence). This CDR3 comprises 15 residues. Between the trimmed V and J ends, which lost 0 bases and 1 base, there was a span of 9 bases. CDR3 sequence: CASSQDGRRNTEAFF. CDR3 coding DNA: TGTGCCAGCAGCCAAGACGGGAGGCGGAACACTGAAGCTTTCTTT.

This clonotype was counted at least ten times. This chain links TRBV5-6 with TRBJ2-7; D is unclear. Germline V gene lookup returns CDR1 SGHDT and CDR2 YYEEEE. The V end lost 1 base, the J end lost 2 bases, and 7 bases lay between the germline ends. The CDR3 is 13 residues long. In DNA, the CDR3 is TGTGCCAGCAGCTTGTCAGGACCCTACGAGCAGTACTTC. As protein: CASSLSGPYEQYF.

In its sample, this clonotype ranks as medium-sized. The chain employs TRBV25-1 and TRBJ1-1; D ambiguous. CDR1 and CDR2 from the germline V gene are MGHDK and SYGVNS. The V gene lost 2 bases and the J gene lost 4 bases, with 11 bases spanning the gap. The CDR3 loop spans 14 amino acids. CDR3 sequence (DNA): TGTGCCAGCAGTGAACCCACATCCTCCACTGAAGCTTTCTTT. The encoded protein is CASSEPTSSTEAFF.

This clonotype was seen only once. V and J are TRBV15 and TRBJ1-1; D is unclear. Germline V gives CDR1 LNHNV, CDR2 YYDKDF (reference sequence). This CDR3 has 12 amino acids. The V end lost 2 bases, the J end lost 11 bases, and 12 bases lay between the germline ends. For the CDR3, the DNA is TGTGCCACCAGCAGACTGACTAGCGGGGCTTTCTTT. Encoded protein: CATSRLTSGAFF. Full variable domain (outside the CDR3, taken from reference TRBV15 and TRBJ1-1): DAMVIQNPRYQVTQFGKPVTLSCSQTLNHNVMYWYQQKSSQAPKLLFHYYDKDFNNEADTPDNFQSRRPNTSFCFLDIRSPGLGDTAMYLCATSRLTSGAFFGQGTRLTVV.

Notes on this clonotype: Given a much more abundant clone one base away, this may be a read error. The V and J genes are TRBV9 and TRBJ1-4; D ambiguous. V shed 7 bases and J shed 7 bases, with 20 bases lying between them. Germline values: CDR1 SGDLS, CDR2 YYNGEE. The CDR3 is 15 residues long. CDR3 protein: CASGPYSRLGEKLFF. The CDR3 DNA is TGTGCCAGCGGCCCCTACTCGAGGTTGGGTGAAAAACTGTTTTTT.

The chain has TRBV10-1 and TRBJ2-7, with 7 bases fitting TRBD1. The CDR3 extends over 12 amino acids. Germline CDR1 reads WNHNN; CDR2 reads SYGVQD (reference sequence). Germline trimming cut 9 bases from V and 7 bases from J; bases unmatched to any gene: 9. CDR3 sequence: CARGTGVGEQYF. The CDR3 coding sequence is TGCGCCAGGGGAACAGGGGTTGGGGAGCAGTACTTC.

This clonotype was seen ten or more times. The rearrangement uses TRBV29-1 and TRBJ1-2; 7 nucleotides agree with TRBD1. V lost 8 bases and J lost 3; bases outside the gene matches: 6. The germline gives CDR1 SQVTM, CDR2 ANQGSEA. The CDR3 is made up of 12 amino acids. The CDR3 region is CSSSGGDYGYTF. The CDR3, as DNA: TGCAGCTCCTCAGGGGGAGACTATGGCTACACCTTC.

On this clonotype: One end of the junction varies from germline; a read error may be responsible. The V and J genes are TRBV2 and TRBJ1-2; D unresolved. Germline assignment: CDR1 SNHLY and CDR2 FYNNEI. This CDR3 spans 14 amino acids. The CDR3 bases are TGTGCCAGCAGTTGGGATGAGAGGGCCTATGGCTACCCCTTC. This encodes CASSWDERAYGYPF.

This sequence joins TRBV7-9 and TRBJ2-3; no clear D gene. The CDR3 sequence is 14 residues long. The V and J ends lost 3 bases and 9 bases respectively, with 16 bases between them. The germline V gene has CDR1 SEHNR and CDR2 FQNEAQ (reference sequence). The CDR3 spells CASSFGSVSGTQYF. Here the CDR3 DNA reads TGTGCCAGCAGCTTTGGCAGCGTGAGTGGGACGCAGTATTTT.

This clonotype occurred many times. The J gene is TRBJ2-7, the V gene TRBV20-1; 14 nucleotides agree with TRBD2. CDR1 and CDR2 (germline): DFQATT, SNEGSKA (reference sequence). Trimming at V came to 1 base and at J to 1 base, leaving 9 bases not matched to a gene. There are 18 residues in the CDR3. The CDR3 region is CSARAPGTSGSGSYEQYF. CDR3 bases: TGCAGTGCTAGAGCCCCCGGGACTAGCGGGAGCGGTTCCTACGAGCAGTACTTC.

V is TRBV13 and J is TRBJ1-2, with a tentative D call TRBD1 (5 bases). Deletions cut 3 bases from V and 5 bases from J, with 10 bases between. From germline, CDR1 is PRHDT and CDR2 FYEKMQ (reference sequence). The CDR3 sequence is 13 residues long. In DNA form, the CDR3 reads TGTGCCAGCAGCTTGGGGGAGAGGTATGGCTACACCTTC. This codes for CASSLGERYGYTF.

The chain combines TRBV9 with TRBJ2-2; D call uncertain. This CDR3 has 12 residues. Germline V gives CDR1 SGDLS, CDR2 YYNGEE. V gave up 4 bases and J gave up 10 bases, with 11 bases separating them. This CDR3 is CASSPASLELFF. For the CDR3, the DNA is TGTGCCAGCAGCCCGGCGTCCTTGGAGCTGTTTTTT. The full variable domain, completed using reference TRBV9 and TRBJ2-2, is DSGVTQTPKHLITATGQRVTLRCSPRSGDLSVYWYQQSLDQGLQFLIQYYNGEERAKGNILERFSAQQFPDLHSELNLSSLELGDSALYFCASSPASLELFFGEGSRLTVL.

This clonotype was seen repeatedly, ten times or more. CDR3 amino acids: CASRKNQPQHF. CDR3 sequence (DNA): TGTGCCAGCAGAAAGAATCAGCCCCAGCATTTT. The chain has TRBV6-1 and TRBJ1-5; D is ambiguous. Deletions cut 6 bases from V and 4 bases from J, with 4 bases between. CDR1 MNHNS and CDR2 SASEGT come from the germline V gene. This CDR3 is 11 amino acids long.

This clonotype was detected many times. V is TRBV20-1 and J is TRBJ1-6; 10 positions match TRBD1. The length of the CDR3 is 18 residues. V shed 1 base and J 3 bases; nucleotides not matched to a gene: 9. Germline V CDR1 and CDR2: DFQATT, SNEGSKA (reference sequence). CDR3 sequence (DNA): TGCAGTGCTAGAGCTCGGGACAGGGGCTTCGGCTATAATTCACCCCTCCACTTT. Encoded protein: CSARARDRGFGYNSPLHF.

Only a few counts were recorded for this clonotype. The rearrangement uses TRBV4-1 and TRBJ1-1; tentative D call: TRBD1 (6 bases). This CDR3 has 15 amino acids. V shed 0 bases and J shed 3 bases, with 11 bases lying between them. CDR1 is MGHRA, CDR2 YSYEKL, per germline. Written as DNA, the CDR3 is TGCGCCAGCAGCCAAGATTGGAGGGGGGACACTGAAGCTTTCTTT. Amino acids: CASSQDWRGDTEAFF.

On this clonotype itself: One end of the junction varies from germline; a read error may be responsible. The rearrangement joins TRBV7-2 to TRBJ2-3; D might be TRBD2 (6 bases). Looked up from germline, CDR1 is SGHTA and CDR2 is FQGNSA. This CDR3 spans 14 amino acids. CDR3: CASSLGRFTDTQYF. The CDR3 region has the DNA TGTGCCAGCAGTTTAGGGAGGTTCACAGATACGCAGTATTTT.

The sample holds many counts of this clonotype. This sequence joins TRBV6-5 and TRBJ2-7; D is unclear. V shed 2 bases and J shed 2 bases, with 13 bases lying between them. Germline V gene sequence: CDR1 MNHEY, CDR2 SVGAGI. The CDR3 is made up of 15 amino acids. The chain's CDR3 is CASSYVNYGTYEQYF. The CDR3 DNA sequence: TGTGCCAGCAGTTACGTAAACTACGGCACCTACGAGCAGTACTTC.

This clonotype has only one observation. CDR3: CASRRQGWAEAFF. CDR3 DNA: TGTGCCAGCAGACGACAGGGCTGGGCTGAAGCTTTCTTT. The chain combines TRBV7-3 with TRBJ1-1, with 7 bases that match TRBD1. From germline, CDR1 is SGHTA and CDR2 FQGTGA. V shed 6 bases, J shed 6 bases, and the junction held 7 bases outside the gene matches. The CDR3 length is 13 residues.

The DNA for the CDR3 is TGTGCCAGCCAACGGACGGACAATGAGCAGTTCTTC. This translates into CASQRTDNEQFF. V is TRBV9 and J is TRBJ2-1; D is uncertain. The CDR3 is 12 residues long. Per germline, CDR1 SGDLS and CDR2 YYNGEE. Trimming took off 7 bases at V and 5 bases at J, with 10 bases between the two ends.

The CDR3 DNA sequence: TGTGCCAGCAGCTTAAGACAGGGGAGCGGCTACACCTTC. Residues: CASSLRQGSGYTF. This chain connects TRBV7-3 to TRBJ1-2; TRBD1 matches 8 bases. The CDR3 loop spans 13 amino acids. Germline CDR1 reads SGHTA; CDR2 reads FQGTGA. The V and J ends lost 1 base and 8 bases, in that order; junction bases with no gene match: 3.

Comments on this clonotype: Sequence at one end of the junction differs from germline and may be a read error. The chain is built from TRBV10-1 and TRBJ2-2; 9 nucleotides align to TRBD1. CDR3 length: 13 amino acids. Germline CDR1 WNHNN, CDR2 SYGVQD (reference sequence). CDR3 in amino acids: CASSGQGIGELFF. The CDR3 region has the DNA TGTGCCAGCTCAGGACAGGGGATCGGGGAGCTGTTTTTT.

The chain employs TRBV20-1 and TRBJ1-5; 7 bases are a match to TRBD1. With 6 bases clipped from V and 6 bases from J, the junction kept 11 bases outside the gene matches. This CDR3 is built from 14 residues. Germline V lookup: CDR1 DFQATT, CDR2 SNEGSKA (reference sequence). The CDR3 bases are TGCAGTGCCCCAGACAGGGATGTCAGTCAGCCCCAGCATTTT. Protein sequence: CSAPDRDVSQPQHF.

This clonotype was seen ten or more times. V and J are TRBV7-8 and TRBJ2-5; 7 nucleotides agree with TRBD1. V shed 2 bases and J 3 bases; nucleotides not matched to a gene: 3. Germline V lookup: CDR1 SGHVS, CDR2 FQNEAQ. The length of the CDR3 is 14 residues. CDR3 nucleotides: TGTGCCAGCAGCTTAAGGGACAGCAAAGAGACCCAGTACTTC. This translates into CASSLRDSKETQYF.